This T cell receptor (beta chain) was sequenced during a study of blood T cell repertoires in COVID-19 (dated by TCRdb to 2019 to 2021). Broadly, across the study: Collaborator samples came from the United States, Italy and Spain and covered acute and convalescent phases of COVID-19. The samples were drawn from the first 160 participants of the ongoing ImmuneRACE study and from some 1,300 subjects provided by 6 global collaborators. Where available, HLA class I and class II types were obtained from metadata supplied by the sample provider rather than from assay-based typing. Deeply sampled blood TCRbeta repertoires from subjects exposed to, actively infected with, or recovered from COVID-19 were included in the dataset. The material from the prospective study consisted of cDNA or gDNA derived from T cells, B-cell-depleted T cells, or PBMCs. A de-identified subject ID, COVID-19 status, age in years and sex were almost always included in the sample metadata. The repertoires were released in a freely available public database meant as a resource for research on the immune response to SARS-CoV-2.

TCRbeta CDR3 regions were amplified from genomic DNA by means of the immunoSEQ Assay, a bias-controlled multiplex PCR. In the paper's pipeline: Within the assay, amplification of reference gene primers was used to estimate how many nucleated cells each sample contained. To quantify the absolute abundance of each unique TCRbeta CDR3 rearrangement, sequence reads were collapsed and filtered. For each sample, productive Simpson clonality was calculated by taking the square root of Simpson's diversity index across productive rearrangements. Held by TCRdb, this immuneACCESS table contains in-frame sequences only and omits some clones. Under half of the omission traces to an unresolved V gene where checked; the cause of the rest is unknown. V and J calls plus clone size are reproduced from that table; the DNA served to infer D and trimming. This sample has some 25,000 clones in its table, and 82% of those were observed once. About 8.1% of the sample is taken by the ten largest.

With respect to this clone: There is no known antigen for this receptor. No qualities accompany the bases; no much larger clone lies one base away.

Collaborating institutions collected whole blood in K2EDTA tubes following their own protocols. For TCRbeta analysis, collaborators shipped samples in one of three forms: frozen whole blood, isolated PBMCs, or DNA extracted from either of those sample types. From V the trimming removes 5 bases and from J it removes 2 bases, while the gene matches leave 17 bases of the junction unaccounted for. CDR1 and CDR2 are drawn from the germline V gene: SGHTA, FQGNSA. Taken from cysteine to phenylalanine, the CDR3 has 18 residues. Only the CDR3 DNA stays, 54 bases, in frame from base 1. What the authors observed across the whole study: Clinical and demographic metadata were provided uncurated, with the amount varying by source and participant.

The sequenced sample was peripheral blood. This sequence uses TRBV7-2 and TRBJ2-5, and TRBD2 matches 7 of the central bases. The source of this sequence is a human donor in a cohort sampled during active COVID-19. Here is the DNA: TGTGCCAGCAGCCCCCAAAGGGTAGGACTAGGGAGACAAGAGACCCAGTACTTC. It is translated as CASSPQRVGLGRQETQYF.